These T cell receptor beta chains were read from a single sample in a study of blood T cell repertoires in COVID-19. The method was immunoSEQ multiplex PCR; TCRdb's version includes in-frame clones alone and lacks a portion of them. The sample yields around 330,000 clones, approximately 91% seen once. The sample consisted of PBMCs or T cells enriched from blood (not recorded which). These receptors all come from a man aged 55 to 70 who had recovered from COVID-19. Each CDR3 is given with its conserved first and last residue. Each record gives: D gene, CDR3 length, J gene, clone size, V gene, CDR3 DNA, CDR3 protein. D genes are given only for firm matches. Clone size, where shown, is once, few, many, or a class for clones that have expanded.

>.|15|TRBJ1-5|.|TRBV3-1/TRBV3-2
TGTGCCAGCAGCCAAGATCGCACACTATATCAGCCCCAGCATTTT
CASSQDRTLYQPQHF
>TRBD2|16|TRBJ2-2|.|TRBV10-3
TGTGCCATCACCGCGAGGCTAGCGGAGAACACCGGGGAGCTGTTTTTT
CAITARLAENTGELFF
>.|12|TRBJ1-1|.|TRBV6-2/TRBV6-3
TGTGCCAGCAGTCAACAGGGATTTGAAGCTTTCTTT
CASSQQGFEAFF
>.|13|TRBJ1-2|few|TRBV30
TGTGCCTGGAGTCGGACTCCCAACTATGGCTACACCTTC
CAWSRTPNYGYTF
>.|13|TRBJ2-7|.|TRBV18
TGTGCCAGCTCATCGTTGGAGGCCTACGAGCAGTACTTC
CASSSLEAYEQYF
>.|16|TRBJ2-5|.|TRBV6-5
TGTGCCAGCAGTTACTATTACAGGAGCAACCAAGAGACCCAGTACTTC
CASSYYYRSNQETQYF
>TRBD1|16|TRBJ2-2|.|TRBV5-1
TGCGCCAGCAGCGTGGCGGGACAGGGTTACACCGGGGAGCTGTTTTTT
CASSVAGQGYTGELFF
>.|14|TRBJ2-3|.|TRBV6-1
TGTGCCAGCAGTGAAGCCATGCCGGGAGATACGCAGTATTTT
CASSEAMPGDTQYF
>TRBD1|17|TRBJ1-3|once|TRBV5-1
TGCGCCAGCAGCTTGGACGCCGGGACAGGGGATGGAAACACCATATATTTT
CASSLDAGTGDGNTIYF
>TRBD1|13|TRBJ2-5|.|TRBV2
TGTGCCAGCAGTGAAGGGACAGGGGAGACCCAGTACTTC
CASSEGTGETQYF
>TRBD2|15|TRBJ2-2|.|TRBV5-6
TGTGCCAGCAGCTGGGGAGAGCGGGGCACCGGGGAGCTGTTTTTT
CASSWGERGTGELFF
>TRBD1|18|TRBJ2-1|.|TRBV28
TGTGCCAGCAGTTTATGGGGCTCCAAGGGGGCAGCTTTCGATGAGCAGTTCTTC
CASSLWGSKGAAFDEQFF